A selection of T cell receptor beta chains follows, all from one sample in a study of early T cells in non-severe SARS-CoV-2 infection. TCRdb redid the calling of the 5' RACE reads with MiXCR, one entry per CDR3 protein. The sample contains more than 85,000 distinct CDR3 sequences, roughly 15% of which appear only once. The sample was whole blood. These receptors were taken from an adult who was a healthcare worker with PCR-confirmed SARS-CoV-2 infection or an uninfected control (not recorded which). Both conserved end residues are part of each CDR3. A D gene is named only where the DNA matches it firmly. For some rows the clone size is stated as once, few or many, or as a class when expanded; others skip it.

TRBV20-1,TRBD1,TRBJ2-1,few,CSARDLGQGAYNEQFF,TGCAGTGCTAGAGATTTAGGACAGGGAGCCTACAATGAGCAGTTCTTC
TRBV5-1,TRBD2,TRBJ2-7,.,CASSSGLAGGPHEQYF,TGCGCCAGCAGCTCGGGACTAGCGGGAGGGCCCCACGAGCAGTACTTC
TRBV20-1,TRBD1,TRBJ2-1,.,CSARDLWTGKYNEQFF,TGCAGTGCTAGAGATCTATGGACAGGGAAATACAATGAGCAGTTCTTC
TRBV14,TRBD1,TRBJ2-6,few,CASSPIQGAEGANVLTF,TGTGCCAGCAGCCCCATACAGGGGGCGGAGGGGGCCAACGTCCTGACTTTC
TRBV9,.,TRBJ2-3,.,CASTPNYSTDTQYF,TGTGCCAGCACCCCGAATTACAGCACAGATACGCAGTATTTT
TRBV30,TRBD1,TRBJ1-4,few,CAWKDRGGTGANEKLFF,TGTGCCTGGAAGGACAGGGGAGGGACGGGGGCTAATGAAAAACTGTTTTTT
TRBV7-6,TRBD2,TRBJ2-3,.,CASSLASSGDFTDTQYF,TGTGCCAGCAGCTTAGCGTCTAGCGGGGACTTCACAGATACGCAGTATTTT
TRBV5-6,TRBD1,TRBJ1-2,.,CASSYGQVDYGYTF,TGTGCCAGCAGCTACGGACAGGTAGACTATGGCTACACCTTC
TRBV7-9,.,TRBJ1-4,many,CASSLPPATNEKLFF,TGTGCCAGCAGCTTACCCCCGGCAACTAATGAAAAACTGTTTTTT
TRBV29-1,TRBD2,TRBJ2-1,many,CSVEVAGGLSSYNEQFF,TGCAGCGTTGAAGTAGCGGGGGGCCTGAGCTCCTACAATGAGCAGTTCTTC